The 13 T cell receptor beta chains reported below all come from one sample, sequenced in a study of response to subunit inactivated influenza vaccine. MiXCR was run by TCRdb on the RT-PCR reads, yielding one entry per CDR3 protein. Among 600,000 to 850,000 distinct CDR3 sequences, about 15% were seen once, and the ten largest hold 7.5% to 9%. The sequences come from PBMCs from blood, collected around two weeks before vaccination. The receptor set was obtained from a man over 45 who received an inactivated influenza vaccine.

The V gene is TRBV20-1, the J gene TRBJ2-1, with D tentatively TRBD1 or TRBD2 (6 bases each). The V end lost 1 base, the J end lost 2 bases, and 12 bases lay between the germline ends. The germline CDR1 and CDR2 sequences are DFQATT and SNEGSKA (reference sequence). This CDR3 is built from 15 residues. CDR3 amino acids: CSARGGGSAYNEQFF. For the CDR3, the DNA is TGCAGTGCTAGAGGAGGGGGGTCAGCCTACAATGAGCAGTTCTTC.

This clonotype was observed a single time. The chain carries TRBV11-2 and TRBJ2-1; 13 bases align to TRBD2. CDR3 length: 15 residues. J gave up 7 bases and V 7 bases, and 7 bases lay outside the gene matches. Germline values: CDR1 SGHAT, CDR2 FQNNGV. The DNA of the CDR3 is TGTGCCAGCACCACGACTAGCGGGAGGTGGAATGAGCAGTTCTTC. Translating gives CASTTTSGRWNEQFF.

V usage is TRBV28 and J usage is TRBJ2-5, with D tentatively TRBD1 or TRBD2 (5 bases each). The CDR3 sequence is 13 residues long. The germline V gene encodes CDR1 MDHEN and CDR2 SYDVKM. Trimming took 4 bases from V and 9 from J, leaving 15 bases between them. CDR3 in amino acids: CASSSGPFRAQYF. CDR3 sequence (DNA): TGTGCCAGCAGTTCGGGACCTTTTAGGGCCCAGTACTTC.

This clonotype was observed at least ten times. The chain's CDR3 is CASSSLTGTGVGEQYF. The CDR3 DNA follows: TGCGCCAGCAGTTCTCTTACCGGGACAGGGGTGGGAGAGCAGTACTTC. V is TRBV5-1 and J is TRBJ2-7; 10 positions match TRBD1. Germline V lookup: CDR1 SGHRS, CDR2 YFSETQ. CDR3 size: 16 residues. The V and J ends lost 5 bases and 7 bases, in that order; junction bases with no gene match: 15.

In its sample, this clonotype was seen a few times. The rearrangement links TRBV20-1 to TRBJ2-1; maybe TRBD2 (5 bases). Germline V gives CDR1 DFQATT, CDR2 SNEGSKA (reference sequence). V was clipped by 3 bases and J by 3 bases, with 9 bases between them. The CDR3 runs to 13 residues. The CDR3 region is CSARWAGYNEQFF. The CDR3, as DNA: TGCAGTGCTAGGTGGGCGGGCTACAATGAGCAGTTCTTC.

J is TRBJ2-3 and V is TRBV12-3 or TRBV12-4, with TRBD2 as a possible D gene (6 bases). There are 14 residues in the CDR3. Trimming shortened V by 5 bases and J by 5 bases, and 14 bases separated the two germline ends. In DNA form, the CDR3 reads TGTGCCAGCAGTAGGGGCGGAGGGATAGATACGCAGTATTTT. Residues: CASSRGGGIDTQYF.

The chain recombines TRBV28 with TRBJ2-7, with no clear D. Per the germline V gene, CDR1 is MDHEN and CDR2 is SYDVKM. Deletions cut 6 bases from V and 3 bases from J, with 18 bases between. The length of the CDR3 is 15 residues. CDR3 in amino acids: CASRQIDGPSYEQYF. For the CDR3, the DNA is TGTGCCAGCAGGCAAATCGACGGGCCAAGCTACGAGCAGTACTTC.

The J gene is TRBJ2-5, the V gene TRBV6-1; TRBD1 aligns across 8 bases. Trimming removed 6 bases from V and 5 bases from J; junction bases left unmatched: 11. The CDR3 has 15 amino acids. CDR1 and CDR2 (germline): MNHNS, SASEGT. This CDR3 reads CASRTSGGLRETQYF. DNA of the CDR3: TGTGCCAGCAGGACGTCAGGGGGCCTCCGGGAGACCCAGTACTTC.

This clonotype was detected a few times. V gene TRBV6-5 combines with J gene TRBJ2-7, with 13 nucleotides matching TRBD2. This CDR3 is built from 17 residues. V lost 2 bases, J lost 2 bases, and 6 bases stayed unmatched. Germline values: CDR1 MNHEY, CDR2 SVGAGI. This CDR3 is CASSYRPTSGRAYEQYF. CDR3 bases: TGTGCCAGCAGTTACCGACCCACTAGCGGGAGGGCCTACGAGCAGTACTTC.

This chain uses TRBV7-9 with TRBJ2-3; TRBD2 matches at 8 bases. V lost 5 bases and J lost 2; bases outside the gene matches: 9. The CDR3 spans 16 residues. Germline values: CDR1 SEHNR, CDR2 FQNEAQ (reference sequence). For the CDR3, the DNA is TGTGCCAGCAGCCCACATAGCGGGACTGACACAGATACGCAGTATTTT. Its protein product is CASSPHSGTDTDTQYF.

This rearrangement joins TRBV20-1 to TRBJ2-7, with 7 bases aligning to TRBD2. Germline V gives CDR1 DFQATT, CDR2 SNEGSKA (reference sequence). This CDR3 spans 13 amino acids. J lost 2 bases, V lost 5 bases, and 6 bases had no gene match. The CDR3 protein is CSAASGDAYEQYF. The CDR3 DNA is TGCAGTGCTGCTAGCGGAGACGCCTACGAGCAGTACTTC.

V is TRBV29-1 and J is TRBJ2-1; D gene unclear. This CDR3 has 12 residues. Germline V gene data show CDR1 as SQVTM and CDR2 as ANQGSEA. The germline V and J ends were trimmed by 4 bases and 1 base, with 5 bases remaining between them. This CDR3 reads CSVVASYNEQFF. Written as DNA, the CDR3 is TGCAGCGTTGTGGCTTCCTACAATGAGCAGTTCTTC.

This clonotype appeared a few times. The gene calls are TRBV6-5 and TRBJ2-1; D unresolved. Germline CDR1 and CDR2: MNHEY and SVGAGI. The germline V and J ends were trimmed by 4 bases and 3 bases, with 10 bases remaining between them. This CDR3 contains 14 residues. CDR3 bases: TGTGCCAGCAGTTCCAGTTACGTCTACAATGAGCAGTTCTTC. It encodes CASSSSYVYNEQFF.